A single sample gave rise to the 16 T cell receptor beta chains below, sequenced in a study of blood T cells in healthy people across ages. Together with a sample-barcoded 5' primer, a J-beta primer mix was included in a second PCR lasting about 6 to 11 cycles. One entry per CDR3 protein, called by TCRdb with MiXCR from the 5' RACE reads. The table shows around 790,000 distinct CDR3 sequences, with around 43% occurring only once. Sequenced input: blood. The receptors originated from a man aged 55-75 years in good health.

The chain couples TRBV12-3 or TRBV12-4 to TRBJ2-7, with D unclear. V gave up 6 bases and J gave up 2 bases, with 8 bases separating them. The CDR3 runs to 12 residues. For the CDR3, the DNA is TGTGCCAGCAGCGAGGAACCCTACGAGCAGTACTTC. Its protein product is CASSEEPYEQYF.

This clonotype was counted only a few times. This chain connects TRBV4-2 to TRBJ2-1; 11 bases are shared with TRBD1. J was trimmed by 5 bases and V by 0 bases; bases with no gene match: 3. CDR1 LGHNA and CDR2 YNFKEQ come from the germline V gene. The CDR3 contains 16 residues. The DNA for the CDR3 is TGTGCCAGCAGCCAAGACGCGGGACAGGGGGACAATGAGCAGTTCTTC. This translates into CASSQDAGQGDNEQFF.

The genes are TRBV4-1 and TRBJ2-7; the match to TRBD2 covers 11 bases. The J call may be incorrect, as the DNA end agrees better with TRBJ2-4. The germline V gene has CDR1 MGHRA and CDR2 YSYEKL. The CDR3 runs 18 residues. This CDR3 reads CASSQFSGGALLKNIQYF. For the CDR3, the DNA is TGCGCCAGCAGCCAATTTAGCGGGGGGGCCTTGCTAAAAAACATTCAGTACTTC.

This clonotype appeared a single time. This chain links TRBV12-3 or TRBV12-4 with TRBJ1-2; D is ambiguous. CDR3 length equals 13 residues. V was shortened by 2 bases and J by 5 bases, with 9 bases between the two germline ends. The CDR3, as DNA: TGTGCCAGCAGTTTAACGGAGCTATATGGCTACACCTTC. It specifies CASSLTELYGYTF.

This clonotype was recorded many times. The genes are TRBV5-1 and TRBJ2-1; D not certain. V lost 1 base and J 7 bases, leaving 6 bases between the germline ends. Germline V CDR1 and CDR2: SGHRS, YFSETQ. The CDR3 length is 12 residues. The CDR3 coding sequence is TGCGCCAGCAGCTTGTATGGTAATGAGCAGTTCTTC. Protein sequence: CASSLYGNEQFF. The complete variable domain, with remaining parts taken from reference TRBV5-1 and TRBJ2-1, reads KAGVTQTPRYLIKTRGQQVTLSCSPISGHRSVSWYQQTPGQGLQFLFEYFSETQRNKGNFPGRFSGRQFSNSRSEMNVSTLELGDSALYLCASSLYGNEQFFGPGTRLTVL.

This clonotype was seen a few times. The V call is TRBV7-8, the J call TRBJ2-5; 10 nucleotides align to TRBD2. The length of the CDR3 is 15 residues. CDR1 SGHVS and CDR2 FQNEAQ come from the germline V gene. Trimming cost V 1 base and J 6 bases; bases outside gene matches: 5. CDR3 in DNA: TGTGCCAGCAGCTTAGAGGCTAGCGGGGGACAGACCCAGTACTTC. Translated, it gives CASSLEASGGQTQYF.

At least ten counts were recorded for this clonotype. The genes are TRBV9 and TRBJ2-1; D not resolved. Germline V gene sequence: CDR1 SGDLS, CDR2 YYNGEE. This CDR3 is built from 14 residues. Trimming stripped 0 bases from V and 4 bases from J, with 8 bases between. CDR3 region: CASSVEPHYNEQFF. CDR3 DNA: TGTGCCAGCAGCGTAGAGCCACATTACAATGAGCAGTTCTTC.

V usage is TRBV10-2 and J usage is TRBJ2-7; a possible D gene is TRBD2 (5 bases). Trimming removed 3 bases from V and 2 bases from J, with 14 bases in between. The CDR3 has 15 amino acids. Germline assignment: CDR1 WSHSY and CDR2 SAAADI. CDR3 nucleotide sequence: TGCGCCAGCAGTGACCTTCGACTACCTACCTACGAGCAGTACTTC. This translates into CASSDLRLPTYEQYF.

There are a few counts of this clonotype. The CDR3 bases are TGTGCCACCAGCAGAGCCCTCAACCGCAATCCTCAAGGCCACGAGCAGTACTTC. It is translated as CATSRALNRNPQGHEQYF. This sequence joins TRBV15 and TRBJ2-7; D is uncertain. Looked up from germline, CDR1 is LNHNV and CDR2 is YYDKDF (reference sequence). V lost 1 base, J lost 5 bases, and 24 bases lay in between. This CDR3 spans 18 amino acids.

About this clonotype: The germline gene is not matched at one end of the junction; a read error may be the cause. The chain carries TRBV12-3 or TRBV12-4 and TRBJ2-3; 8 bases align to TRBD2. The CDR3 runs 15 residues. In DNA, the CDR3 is TGTGCCAGCAGTTTCCTAAGCGGGGGAGCAGATGCGCAATATTTT. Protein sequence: CASSFLSGGADAQYF.

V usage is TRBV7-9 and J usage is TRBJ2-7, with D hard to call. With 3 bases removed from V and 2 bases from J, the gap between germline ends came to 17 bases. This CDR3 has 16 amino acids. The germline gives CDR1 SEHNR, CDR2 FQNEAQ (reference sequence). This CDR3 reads CASSLFVAGYTYEQYF. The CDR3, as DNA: TGTGCCAGCAGCTTGTTCGTCGCCGGTTACACCTACGAGCAGTACTTC. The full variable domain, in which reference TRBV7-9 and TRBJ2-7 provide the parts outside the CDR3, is DTGVSQNPRHKITKRGQNVTFRCDPISEHNRLYWYRQTLGQGPEFLTYFQNEAQLEKSRLLSDRFSAERPKGSFSTLEIQRTEQGDSAMYLCASSLFVAGYTYEQYFGPGTRLTVT.

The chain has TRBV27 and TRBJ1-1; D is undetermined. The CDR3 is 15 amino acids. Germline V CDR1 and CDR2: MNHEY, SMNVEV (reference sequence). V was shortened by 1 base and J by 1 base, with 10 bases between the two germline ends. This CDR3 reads CASSLFAGPNTEAFF. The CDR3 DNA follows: TGTGCCAGCAGTTTATTCGCAGGACCGAACACTGAAGCTTTCTTT.

CDR3 bases: TGTGCCAGCAGTTTCCCAGGTAGTAAGACCCAGTACTTC. Protein product: CASSFPGSKTQYF. The J gene is TRBJ2-7, the V gene TRBV28; D call uncertain. The DNA matches TRBJ2-5 better at its end, which makes the J call doubtful. Per the germline V gene, CDR1 is MDHEN and CDR2 is SYDVKM. The CDR3 loop spans 13 amino acids.

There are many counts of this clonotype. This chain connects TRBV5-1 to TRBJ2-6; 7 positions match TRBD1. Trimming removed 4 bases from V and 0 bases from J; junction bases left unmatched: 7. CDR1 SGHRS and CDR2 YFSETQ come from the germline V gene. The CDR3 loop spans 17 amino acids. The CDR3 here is CASSETGTISGANVLTF. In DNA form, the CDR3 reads TGCGCCAGCAGCGAGACAGGGACCATCTCTGGGGCCAACGTCCTGACTTTC. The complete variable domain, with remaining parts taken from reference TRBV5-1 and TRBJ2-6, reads KAGVTQTPRYLIKTRGQQVTLSCSPISGHRSVSWYQQTPGQGLQFLFEYFSETQRNKGNFPGRFSGRQFSNSRSEMNVSTLELGDSALYLCASSETGTISGANVLTFGAGSRLTVL.

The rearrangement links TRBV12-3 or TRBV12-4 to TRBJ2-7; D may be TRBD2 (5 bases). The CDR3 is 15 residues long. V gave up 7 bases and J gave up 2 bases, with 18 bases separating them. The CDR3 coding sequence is TGTGCCAGCACTAACAGAGCCACTAGTCCCTACGAGCAGTACTTC. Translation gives CASTNRATSPYEQYF.

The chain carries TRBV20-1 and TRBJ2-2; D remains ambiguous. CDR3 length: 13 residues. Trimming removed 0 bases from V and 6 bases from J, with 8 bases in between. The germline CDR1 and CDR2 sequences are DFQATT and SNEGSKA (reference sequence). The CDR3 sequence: CSARDIDSGELFF. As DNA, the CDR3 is TGCAGTGCTAGAGATATAGACTCCGGGGAGCTGTTTTTT.